This T cell receptor (beta chain) was observed in a study of human T cells and chemical hapten exposure. Indicated time point: pre-sensitization, week 0. Treatment noted: therapeutic diphenylcyclopropenone sensitization with weekly scalp DPC. TCRdb called the RACE reads again in MiXCR, with one record for every CDR3 protein. The sample lists 100,000 to 150,000 distinct CDR3 sequences, less than 15% occurring once. The trim removed 3 bases at V and 5 bases at J, leaving 10 bases unmatched. The CDR3 covers 16 residues. The input for sequencing was whole blood, taken in connection with sensitization to the hapten diphenylcyclopropenone (DPC). The TCR was taken from a woman aged 18 to 35 with alopecia areata. Some clones in this sample may be carry-over from other donors' samples. The gene calls are TRBV12-3 or TRBV12-4 and TRBJ2-3; 8 nucleotides line up with TRBD2. The CDR3 DNA is TGTGCCAGCAGTTTCGGGACTAGTACAAGTAAAGATACGCAGTATTTT. Amino acid sequence: CASSFGTSTSKDTQYF.